The rows below give T cell receptor beta chains drawn from one sample of a study of T cells in Graves' hyperthyroidism and ophthalmopathy. A single record per CDR3 protein comes from TCRdb applying MiXCR to the multiplex PCR reads. The sample consists of over 250,000 distinct CDR3 sequences, approximately 14% of them appearing once. Material for sequencing was blood. These TCRs come from a woman in her thirties or forties with Graves' ophthalmopathy. Each CDR3 is given with its conserved first and last residue. A D gene is named only where the DNA matches it firmly.

d_call j_call v_call cdr3_aa
TRBD1 TRBJ1-2 TRBV4-1 CASSQTGVDYGYTF
NA TRBJ1-1 TRBV6-1 CASSERGSDSLNTEAFF
TRBD2 TRBJ2-3 TRBV30 CAWSGLRLAMVTQYF
TRBD1 TRBJ1-2 TRBV5-5 CASSLEIGTGYGYTF
TRBD1 TRBJ1-2 TRBV20-1 CSATLPDRLKSRYGYTF
NA TRBJ1-6 TRBV28 CASHKQTYNSPLHF
NA TRBJ2-7 TRBV12-3/TRBV12-4 CASSFRTGGANYEQYF
TRBD1 TRBJ2-4 TRBV12-3/TRBV12-4 CASSSSLTGTVIQYF
NA TRBJ2-3 TRBV3-1 CASSRRSTDTQYF
TRBD2 TRBJ2-2 TRBV10-3 CAIKYGGANTGELFF
NA TRBJ1-3 TRBV6-1 CASSYGGDAGNTIYF
NA TRBJ2-5 TRBV3-1 CASSAGYKTQYF
NA TRBJ1-5 TRBV18 CASSQDRFPTQPQHF
NA TRBJ2-1 TRBV9 CASSVLGGTYNEQFF
NA TRBJ2-3 TRBV28 CASSSPYRRAASTDTQYF
TRBD2 TRBJ2-5 TRBV20-1 CSASRLAGVQETQYF
TRBD2 TRBJ2-3 TRBV30 CAWAAVSSGNTDTQYF
NA TRBJ1-2 TRBV12-3/TRBV12-4 CASSLRLQGYYGYTF
TRBD1 TRBJ2-1 TRBV28 CASSLDRGFYNEQFF
TRBD2 TRBJ2-7 TRBV4-1 CASSTQRGYSYEQYF
NA TRBJ2-3 TRBV28 CASGRSNTDTQYF
TRBD1 TRBJ1-1 TRBV28 CASSLYGQGQDEVSF
NA TRBJ2-2 TRBV5-1 CASSAGGSYTGELFF
TRBD1 TRBJ2-7 TRBV28 CASTRTGYEQYF
TRBD1 TRBJ2-5 TRBV18 CASSPGTGNQETQYF
NA TRBJ1-2 TRBV24-1 CATSDHPGTYGYTF
TRBD2 TRBJ2-3 TRBV28 CASRHGLAGAGDTQYF
NA TRBJ2-3 TRBV20-1 CSADSSRARDTQYF
TRBD1 TRBJ1-5 TRBV15 CATSSLLPGGWVNQPQHF
TRBD2 TRBJ2-7 TRBV6-1 CATLVSGGPKSSYEQYF
NA TRBJ1-3 TRBV3-1 CASRQSPAGNTIYF
NA TRBJ2-1 TRBV28 CASSEPTLAYRKSNEQFF
TRBD2 TRBJ2-1 TRBV20-1 CSARVGTSGNEQFF
NA TRBJ2-7 TRBV28 CASSFSGGVEQYF
NA TRBJ2-3 TRBV2 CASSSQSRTDTQYF
NA TRBJ2-7 TRBV30 CACPPAGLEQYF
TRBD2 TRBJ2-5 TRBV20-1 CSARNSGLARETQYF
TRBD1 TRBJ1-1 TRBV6-5 CVSSYTGGTEAFF
NA TRBJ2-3 TRBV28 CASLASTDTQYF
TRBD1 TRBJ1-1 TRBV4-2 CASSRTGEDTEAFF
NA TRBJ1-5 TRBV4-1 CASSYQARGDRNQPQHF
TRBD2 TRBJ2-5 TRBV4-1 CASSRTMGLEETQYF
NA TRBJ2-5 TRBV28 CASSLPIGPLQETQYF
NA TRBJ1-5 TRBV12-3/TRBV12-4 CASSTRIGPSNQPQHF
NA TRBJ1-1 TRBV20-1 CSASYSLEAFF
TRBD2 TRBJ2-1 TRBV6-1 CASSYSSGRASEQFF
TRBD2 TRBJ2-7 TRBV7-9 CASSLPSGPYEQYF
NA TRBJ2-7 TRBV29-1 CSVEIQSGKTYEQYF
NA TRBJ2-5 TRBV20-1 CSAAGQPTETQYF